This T cell receptor beta chain was observed in a study of shared clonotypes between healthy human individuals. This clone was recorded a few times. The junction departs from germline at one end; a sequencing error may be responsible. TCRdb keeps only in-frame clones here, not all; method: immunoSEQ multiplex PCR. In the table there are about 2.4 million clones, roughly 92% of which are singletons. The CDR3 has 13 amino acids. Germline CDR1 MNHNS, CDR2 SASEGT. The chain links TRBV6-1 to TRBJ1-2; D call uncertain. This receptor was identified in a man aged 18 to 29 in good health. The sequenced material came from naive CD4+ T cells sorted from blood. Regarding subset: CD45RA+ positively selected. DNA for the CDR3: TGTGCCAGCAGTCAAGCACGGACCTATGGCTACACCTTC. Translated, it gives CASSQARTYGYTF.